The next 23 T cell receptor beta chains were all read from a single sample in a study of cytomegalovirus exposure and HLA in healthy donors. Sequenced by immunoSEQ multiplex PCR; TCRdb stores in-frame clones only, minus some. The sample records 75,000 to 90,000 clones, roughly 95% being singletons. Sequenced input: PBMCs. The receptors originated from a woman between 18 and 29 years old in good health and CMV-seronegative.

The chain employs TRBV18 and TRBJ1-5; 11 nucleotides line up with TRBD1. V lost 8 bases to trimming and J lost 3 bases; unmatched junction nucleotides: 12. The germline V gene encodes CDR1 KGHSH and CDR2 LQKENI. There are 17 residues in the CDR3. The CDR3 region is CASPRGTGGIYNQPQHF. For the CDR3, the DNA is TGTGCCAGCCCTAGGGGGACAGGGGGAATTTACAATCAGCCCCAGCATTTT. The whole variable domain, remainder taken from reference TRBV18 and TRBJ1-5, is NAGVMQNPRHLVRRRGQEARLRCSPMKGHSHVYWYRQLPEEGLKFMVYLQKENIIDESGMPKERFSAEFPKEGPSILRIQQVVRGDSAAYFCASPRGTGGIYNQPQHFGDGTRLSIL.

The CDR3, as DNA: TGTGCCAGCAGCTTGGGGGCGGGGCTTAGGAATGAGCAGTTCTTC. This translates into CASSLGAGLRNEQFF. The chain combines TRBV5-5 with TRBJ2-1, with D perhaps TRBD2 (6 bases). V was shortened by 0 bases and J by 7 bases, with 14 bases between the two germline ends. This CDR3 has 15 amino acids. Germline loops: CDR1 SGHKS, CDR2 YYEKEE (reference sequence).

This clone was detected only a few times. The chain carries TRBV6-1 and TRBJ2-7; the match to TRBD2 covers 11 bases. There are 15 residues in the CDR3. Losses at the gene ends were 6 bases for V and 7 bases for J; bases not matched to a gene: 11. Germline V gives CDR1 MNHNS, CDR2 SASEGT. Written as DNA, the CDR3 is TGTGCCAGCAGAGGGGTTAGCGGGGGGGCGTGGGAGCAGTACTTC. As protein: CASRGVSGGAWEQYF.

This clone was found once. The chain joins TRBV30 to TRBJ2-3; 7 bases agree with TRBD2. In germline, CDR1 is GTSNPN, CDR2 SVGIG (reference sequence). CDR3 length: 17 amino acids. Trimming at V came to 2 bases and at J to 0 bases, leaving 11 bases not matched to a gene. DNA of the CDR3: TGTGCCTGGAGTCCTCGATCGGGGGGACCTAGCACAGATACGCAGTATTTT. Residues: CAWSPRSGGPSTDTQYF.

The chain uses TRBV11-2 and TRBJ1-1; D is ambiguous. The V gene's germline CDR1 is SGHAT and CDR2 FQNNGV. V was clipped by 1 base and J by 1 base, with 4 bases between them. The CDR3 length is 13 residues. The CDR3 protein is CASSLGGNTEAFF. CDR3 sequence (DNA): TGTGCCAGCAGCTTAGGAGGGAACACTGAAGCTTTCTTT.

The chain uses TRBV7-8 and TRBJ2-7, with 10 bases fitting TRBD2. The length of the CDR3 is 15 residues. Germline V lookup: CDR1 SGHVS, CDR2 FQNEAQ. V was pared by 5 bases and J by 0 bases, with 4 bases of the junction left unmatched. The DNA for the CDR3 is TGTGCCAGCAGCCGGATAGCGGGGGGCTCCTACGAGCAGTACTTC. Amino acids: CASSRIAGGSYEQYF.

This clone has only one observation. The chain has TRBV7-2 and TRBJ1-1; unclear D gene. Germline assignment: CDR1 SGHTA and CDR2 FQGNSA. V was trimmed by 5 bases and J by 1 base, leaving 11 bases between them. The CDR3 length is 14 residues. The CDR3 bases are TGTGCCAGCAGCGCTAACCCGGGGAACACTGAAGCTTTCTTT. This codes for CASSANPGNTEAFF.

This clone has only one observation. V usage is TRBV5-6 and J usage is TRBJ1-2; the D gene is possibly TRBD1 (6 bases). CDR3 length: 14 amino acids. V lost 4 bases, J lost 2 bases, and 12 bases lay in between. The germline V gene has CDR1 SGHDT and CDR2 YYEEEE. CDR3: CASSLGQWNYGYTF. The CDR3 DNA is TGTGCCAGCAGCCTCGGACAGTGGAACTATGGCTACACCTTC.

The chain has TRBV18 and TRBJ2-1; a weak D match, TRBD1 (6 bases). Germline CDR1 is KGHSH and CDR2 is LQKENI. The CDR3 sequence is 13 residues long. Trimming shortened V by 4 bases and J by 5 bases, and 9 bases separated the two germline ends. This chain's CDR3 is CASSRRQDNEQFF. The CDR3 DNA reads as TGTGCCAGCTCACGTAGACAGGACAATGAGCAGTTCTTC.

V and J are TRBV6-1 and TRBJ2-7, with a possible D match to TRBD2 (7 bases). The germline V gene has CDR1 MNHNS and CDR2 SASEGT. V gave up 7 bases and J gave up 0 bases, with 13 bases separating them. The CDR3 is 14 residues long. The CDR3 reads CASTDRGASYEQYF. CDR3 nucleotide sequence: TGTGCCAGCACCGATCGGGGGGCCTCCTACGAGCAGTACTTC.

J is TRBJ2-3 and V is TRBV7-9; D possibly corresponds to TRBD1 (5 bases). The ends were cut back, 5 bases at V and 1 base at J, with 19 bases in the middle. This CDR3 spans 17 amino acids. Germline V gene data show CDR1 as SEHNR and CDR2 as FQNEAQ (reference sequence). The CDR3 DNA follows: TGTGCCAGCAGCCCGCCAAGACGAGGACACGGCACAGATACGCAGTATTTT. Its protein is CASSPPRRGHGTDTQYF.

V and J are TRBV7-2 and TRBJ1-2, with D perhaps TRBD1 (6 bases). Between the trimmed V and J ends, which lost 4 bases and 7 bases, there was a span of 10 bases. This CDR3 spans 12 amino acids. The germline V gene has CDR1 SGHTA and CDR2 FQGNSA. The CDR3 sequence: CASSSTGFGYTF. DNA of the CDR3: TGTGCCAGCAGCTCAACAGGGTTTGGCTACACCTTC.

The chain carries TRBV4-3 and TRBJ1-5; unclear D gene. The germline V gene encodes CDR1 LGHNA and CDR2 YSLEER. V dropped 4 bases and J dropped 3 bases, with 7 bases sitting between them. This CDR3 is 13 amino acids long. CDR3 DNA sequence: TGCGCCAGCAGCCCCGCTACCAATCAGCCCCAGCATTTT. It codes for CASSPATNQPQHF.

V usage is TRBV7-8 and J usage is TRBJ2-7, with 9 bases identical to TRBD2. V was clipped by 1 base and J by 1 base; unmatched bases: 5. The CDR3 runs to 16 residues. Germline CDR1 and CDR2: SGHVS and FQNEAQ. For the CDR3, the DNA is TGTGCCAGCAGCTTAGATCCCCTAGCGGGATCCTACGAGCAGTACTTC. The encoded protein is CASSLDPLAGSYEQYF.

The chain joins TRBV4-1 to TRBJ2-7; TRBD1 is a possible D gene (6 bases). The CDR3 covers 15 residues. Germline CDR1 is MGHRA and CDR2 is YSYEKL. Deletions cut 4 bases from V and 4 bases from J, with 17 bases between. CDR3 sequence: CASSPTGTRGYEQYF. The CDR3 bases are TGCGCCAGCAGCCCAACCGGGACAAGGGGATACGAGCAGTACTTC.

The V gene is TRBV4-3, the J gene TRBJ2-7, with TRBD1 identical over 7 bases. Germline V lookup: CDR1 LGHNA, CDR2 YSLEER. CDR3 length: 16 residues. Losses at the gene ends were 0 bases for V and 7 bases for J; bases not matched to a gene: 12. CDR3 DNA sequence: TGCGCCAGCAGCCAAGATAGGCCAGGGGGACGAGGGGAGCAGTACTTC. This sequence encodes CASSQDRPGGRGEQYF.

The V and J genes are TRBV5-6 and TRBJ1-1, with D perhaps matching TRBD1 (5 bases). This CDR3 is built from 14 residues. Trimming took off 2 bases at V and 4 bases at J, with 12 bases between the two ends. Germline V gene sequence: CDR1 SGHDT, CDR2 YYEEEE. In nucleotides, the CDR3 is TGTGCCAGCAGCTTAATTTCGCAGGGCACTGAAGCTTTCTTT. This codes for CASSLISQGTEAFF.

The rearrangement links TRBV7-9 to TRBJ1-4; D ambiguous. The V end lost 0 bases, the J end lost 8 bases, and 10 bases lay between the germline ends. The CDR3 covers 14 residues. From germline, CDR1 is SEHNR and CDR2 FQNEAQ (reference sequence). The CDR3 nucleotides are TGTGCCAGCAGCTTAGCCACGAGTAGAGAAAAACTGTTTTTT. It yields the protein CASSLATSREKLFF.

V is TRBV18 and J is TRBJ2-1, with TRBD2 identical over 12 bases. The CDR3 contains 15 residues. Germline CDR1 and CDR2: KGHSH and LQKENI. J lost 6 bases, V lost 5 bases, and 5 bases had no gene match. The CDR3 spells CASSSTSGGGNEQFF. CDR3 coding DNA: TGTGCCAGCTCATCGACTAGCGGGGGTGGCAATGAGCAGTTCTTC.

CDR3 sequence: CASSEDRYNSPLHF. As DNA, the CDR3 is TGTGCCAGCAGTGAAGACCGGTATAATTCACCCCTCCACTTT. The chain links TRBV2 to TRBJ1-6; unclear D gene. The length of the CDR3 is 14 residues. Trimming removed 1 base at V and 4 bases at J, with 5 bases between. CDR1 is SNHLY, CDR2 FYNNEI, per germline. The full variable domain, completed using reference TRBV2 and TRBJ1-6, is EPEVTQTPSHQVTQMGQEVILRCVPISNHLYFYWYRQILGQKVEFLVSFYNNEISEKSEIFDDQFSVERPDGSNFTLKIRSTKLEDSAMYFCASSEDRYNSPLHFGNGTRLTVT.

V gene TRBV28 combines with J gene TRBJ1-1; the match to TRBD1 covers 8 bases. This CDR3 region has 14 residues. Looked up from germline, CDR1 is MDHEN and CDR2 is SYDVKM. V dropped 8 bases and J dropped 7; count of bases not matched to a gene: 12. CDR3 nucleotides: TGTGCCAGCCAAAACCCCCCGGACAGGGTTGAAGCTTTCTTT. This encodes CASQNPPDRVEAFF.

This clone was found once. The chain is built from TRBV19 and TRBJ2-7, with 8 positions matching TRBD1. CDR1 LNHDA and CDR2 SQIVND come from the germline V gene (reference sequence). V dropped 9 bases and J dropped 3; count of bases not matched to a gene: 16. The CDR3 is 16 amino acids. As DNA, the CDR3 is TGTGCCAGCCGGCTCCGATCCGGGACAGGAAGCTACGAGCAGTACTTC. It codes for CASRLRSGTGSYEQYF. The variable domain in full, completed from reference TRBV19 and TRBJ2-7, reads DGGITQSPKYLFRKEGQNVTLSCEQNLNHDAMYWYRQDPGQGLRLIYYSQIVNDFQKGDIAEGYSVSREKKESFPLTVTSAQKNPTAFYLCASRLRSGTGSYEQYFGPGTRLTVT.

The chain combines TRBV10-3 with TRBJ2-5; the match to TRBD2 covers 7 bases. Trimming at V came to 0 bases and at J to 1 base, leaving 8 bases not matched to a gene. The CDR3 runs 17 residues. Germline CDR1 and CDR2: ENHRY and SYGVKD. This chain's CDR3 is CAISESTAGDLQETQYF. CDR3 DNA: TGTGCCATCAGTGAGTCGACTGCGGGGGACCTCCAAGAGACCCAGTACTTC.